The clone carrying this TCR beta chain came up once. The data stem from a study of blood T cell repertoires in COVID-19. Study background: From T cells, B-cell-depleted T cells, or PBMCs came the material, which was cDNA or gDNA.

As originally analysed: The assay estimated nucleated cells by amplifying reference gene primers. Assay used: immunoSEQ multiplex PCR; TCRdb lists only in-frame clones, some missing. Clonal size and the V and J genes are those of that table, whereas D and trimming came from the DNA. The repertoire holds around 420,000 clones, with 88% as singletons. All enrollees were roughly 18 to 89 years old and from 25 or so US areas. Categorization into cohorts depended on clinical history that participants reported. In germline, CDR1 is LNHNV, CDR2 YYDKDF (reference sequence). The CDR3 length is 12 residues. Trimming removed 4 bases from V and 5 bases from J, with 8 bases in between.

The sequence derives from a woman aged 35 to 49 with acute COVID-19. The V gene is TRBV15, the J gene TRBJ1-1; D might be TRBD1 (6 bases). Sequencing was carried out using PBMCs or T cells enriched from blood (not recorded which). The CDR3 region has the DNA TGTGCCACCAGCAAGGGGGGGACTGAAGCTTTCTTT. Translating it yields CATSKGGTEAFF.